Listed here are 23 T cell receptor beta chains from one sample, sequenced in a study of blood T cell repertoires in COVID-19. Assay used: immunoSEQ multiplex PCR; TCRdb lists only in-frame clones, some missing. Here the sample spans approximately 160,000 clones, over 65% being singletons. The specimen sequenced was peripheral blood. All receptors derive from a man aged 60-69 years with acute or convalescent COVID-19.

This sequence joins TRBV4-3 and TRBJ1-1; TRBD1 matches at 8 bases. From germline, CDR1 is LGHNA and CDR2 YSLEER. V lost 0 bases, J lost 2 bases, and 8 bases stayed unmatched. The CDR3 is 17 amino acids. CDR3 loop: CASSQDRPGGFNTEAFF. The DNA of the CDR3 is TGCGCCAGCAGCCAAGATCGGCCAGGGGGCTTTAACACTGAAGCTTTCTTT.

The rearrangement links TRBV9 to TRBJ2-1; 7 bases are a match to TRBD2. V dropped 1 base and J dropped 8; count of bases not matched to a gene: 9. The CDR3 length is 15 residues. CDR1 and CDR2 from the germline V gene are SGDLS and YYNGEE. The CDR3 protein is CASSVPRTRGDEQFF. DNA of the CDR3: TGTGCCAGCAGCGTACCAAGGACTAGAGGCGATGAGCAGTTCTTC.

The chain combines TRBV18 with TRBJ1-1, with TRBD1 matching 8 bases. J gave up 5 bases and V 2 bases, and 4 bases lay outside the gene matches. The CDR3 totals 14 residues. Germline V CDR1 and CDR2: KGHSH, LQKENI. CDR3 coding DNA: TGTGCCAGCTCACCAGACAACAGGGGGACTGAAGCTTTCTTT. As protein: CASSPDNRGTEAFF.

The chain carries TRBV5-4 and TRBJ1-2; D is possibly TRBD1 (6 bases). Germline V CDR1 and CDR2: SGHNT, YYREEE (reference sequence). Trimming stripped 2 bases from V and 2 bases from J, with 13 bases between. CDR3 length: 15 amino acids. The CDR3 loop reads CASSLQGRYNYGYTF. DNA of the CDR3: TGTGCCAGCAGCTTACAGGGACGATACAACTATGGCTACACCTTC.

For this clone: The same CDR3 arises from other DNA sequences in this sample as well. V is TRBV4-3 and J is TRBJ2-7; 8 nucleotides match TRBD1. V lost 0 bases to trimming and J lost 4 bases; unmatched junction nucleotides: 8. The CDR3 covers 16 residues. Germline CDR1 is LGHNA and CDR2 is YSLEER. As DNA, the CDR3 is TGCGCCAGCAGCCAAGATCCCGGACAGGGTCGGTACGAGCAGTACTTC. It yields the protein CASSQDPGQGRYEQYF.

This clone was seen a single time. V usage is TRBV20-1 and J usage is TRBJ2-7; TRBD2 matches at 8 bases. This CDR3 has 16 amino acids. Looked up from germline, CDR1 is DFQATT and CDR2 is SNEGSKA (reference sequence). V was pared by 3 bases and J by 2 bases, with 12 bases of the junction left unmatched. The CDR3 nucleotides read TGCAGTGCTAGTACCTATGGCGGGGGGAATACCTACGAGCAGTACTTC. Translation gives CSASTYGGGNTYEQYF.

This chain uses TRBV20-1 with TRBJ1-2; unclear D gene. CDR1 DFQATT and CDR2 SNEGSKA come from the germline V gene (reference sequence). The CDR3 sequence is 13 residues long. The germline V and J ends were trimmed by 3 bases and 1 base, with 9 bases remaining between them. For the CDR3, the DNA is TGCAGTGCTAGTGCTCAGATTAACTATGGCTACACCTTC. Amino acids: CSASAQINYGYTF.

This rearrangement joins TRBV10-3 to TRBJ1-3, with TRBD1 matching 7 bases. V trimming: 6 bases; J trimming: 0 bases; junction bases outside the gene matches: 5. Germline V gives CDR1 ENHRY, CDR2 SYGVKD. This CDR3 spans 15 amino acids. CDR3 loop: CAISEGQNSGNTIYF. The DNA for the CDR3 is TGTGCCATCAGCGAGGGACAGAACTCTGGAAACACCATATATTTT.

The chain has TRBV12-3 or TRBV12-4 and TRBJ2-5; 8 nucleotides match TRBD1. The V gene end was trimmed by 10 bases and the J gene end by 5 bases; junction bases not matched to a gene: 9. This CDR3 spans 13 amino acids. Here the CDR3 DNA reads TGTGCCACGGGCAGGGGGCAGGGGGAGACCCAGTACTTC. Translating it yields CATGRGQGETQYF.

The chain carries TRBV11-3 and TRBJ2-2; 8 nucleotides line up with TRBD2. Germline CDR1 is SGHNT and CDR2 is YENEEA. V shed 5 bases and J 7 bases; nucleotides not matched to a gene: 9. This CDR3 is 15 amino acids long. The CDR3 reads CASSPPRGGLGELFF. The CDR3 region has the DNA TGTGCCAGCAGCCCGCCCCGGGGGGGCCTCGGGGAGCTGTTTTTT.

The CDR3 bases are TGTGCCAGCAGCGTCTCCCCGATAGCGGGGGGCCGAGGGGGATCCCCCGGGGAGCTGTTTTTT. Translating gives CASSVSPIAGGRGGSPGELFF. V usage is TRBV9 and J usage is TRBJ2-2; 10 bases align to TRBD2. Germline V gives CDR1 SGDLS, CDR2 YYNGEE. With V trimmed by 2 bases and J by 6 bases, 22 bases remained unmatched. This CDR3 spans 21 amino acids.

V is TRBV6-5 and J is TRBJ1-2; 7 bases line up with TRBD1. Germline V CDR1 and CDR2: MNHEY, SVGAGI. This CDR3 is 14 amino acids long. Trimming took 6 bases from V and 0 from J; bases not matched to a gene: 4. This CDR3 reads CASSEGQTNYGYTF. The DNA of the CDR3 is TGTGCCAGCAGCGAGGGACAGACTAACTATGGCTACACCTTC.

The gene calls are TRBV24-1 and TRBJ2-1; the match to TRBD1 covers 9 bases. The CDR3 sequence is 16 residues long. V shed 4 bases, J shed 3 bases, and the junction held 6 bases outside the gene matches. Germline V gene data show CDR1 as KGHDR and CDR2 as SFDVKD. CDR3 DNA: TGTGCCACCAGTGACCCAAGGACAGGGGACTACAATGAGCAGTTCTTC. This gives the protein CATSDPRTGDYNEQFF.

The chain links TRBV27 to TRBJ1-2, with 8 bases identical to TRBD1. Germline V gene lookup returns CDR1 MNHEY and CDR2 SMNVEV (reference sequence). This CDR3 has 15 amino acids. Trimming cost V 5 bases and J 2 bases; bases outside gene matches: 7. CDR3 region: CASSHRQGRNYGYTF. The CDR3 region has the DNA TGTGCCAGCAGTCATAGACAGGGGAGGAACTATGGCTACACCTTC.

The chain is built from TRBV4-1 and TRBJ1-1; 12 bases align to TRBD1. The CDR3 has 18 residues. Trimming took 1 base from V and 2 from J; bases not matched to a gene: 8. CDR1 and CDR2 (germline): MGHRA, YSYEKL. Here the CDR3 DNA reads TGCGCCAGCAGCCAAGTTTTCCGGGACAGGGGGCACAACACTGAAGCTTTCTTT. Translated: CASSQVFRDRGHNTEAFF.

This clone was found a few times. This chain links TRBV7-9 with TRBJ2-1; 12 bases map to TRBD2. J gave up 0 bases and V 5 bases, and 5 bases lay outside the gene matches. Germline CDR1 and CDR2: SEHNR and FQNEAQ (reference sequence). The CDR3 has 17 residues. CDR3 residues: CASSPRTSGDSYNEQFF. The CDR3 DNA sequence: TGTGCCAGCAGCCCACGGACTAGCGGGGACTCCTACAATGAGCAGTTCTTC. Looking up the rest from reference TRBV7-9 and TRBJ2-1 gives the full variable domain: DTGVSQNPRHKITKRGQNVTFRCDPISEHNRLYWYRQTLGQGPEFLTYFQNEAQLEKSRLLSDRFSAERPKGSFSTLEIQRTEQGDSAMYLCASSPRTSGDSYNEQFFGPGTRLTVL.

The rearrangement links TRBV6-2 or TRBV6-3 to TRBJ2-3, with D uncertain. CDR1 and CDR2 (germline): MNHEY, SVGEGT. Trimming left V 4 bases short and J 0 bases short, with 11 bases between. The CDR3 has 15 amino acids. The CDR3 region is CASSSGGPSTDTQYF. The CDR3 nucleotides read TGTGCCAGCAGTTCCGGCGGCCCCAGCACAGATACGCAGTATTTT.

The chain uses TRBV6-1 and TRBJ2-7; 14 positions agree with TRBD2. CDR1 is MNHNS and CDR2 is SASEGT in the germline V gene. V shed 4 bases and J 0 bases; nucleotides not matched to a gene: 8. The CDR3 totals 18 residues. CDR3 amino acids: CASSGTSGGSLSSYEQYF. CDR3 coding DNA: TGTGCCAGCAGTGGGACTAGCGGGGGGTCCCTCAGCTCCTACGAGCAGTACTTC.

This chain connects TRBV28 to TRBJ1-1; possibly TRBD1 for D (6 bases). From germline, CDR1 is MDHEN and CDR2 SYDVKM. The ends were cut back, 8 bases at V and 1 base at J, with 14 bases in the middle. The CDR3 length is 14 residues. Here the CDR3 reads CASSWGGSNTEAFF. The CDR3 DNA is TGTGCCAGCTCGTGGGGGGGCTCGAACACTGAAGCTTTCTTT.

The rearrangement joins TRBV19 to TRBJ1-5; 7 nucleotides align to TRBD1. This CDR3 comprises 15 residues. The germline CDR1 and CDR2 sequences are LNHDA and SQIVND (reference sequence). V lost 6 bases, J lost 0 bases, and 5 bases stayed unmatched. Here the CDR3 reads CASRDRQNSNQPQHF. In DNA form, the CDR3 reads TGTGCCAGTAGGGACAGGCAAAATAGCAATCAGCCCCAGCATTTT. Full variable domain (rest looked up from reference TRBV19 and TRBJ1-5): DGGITQSPKYLFRKEGQNVTLSCEQNLNHDAMYWYRQDPGQGLRLIYYSQIVNDFQKGDIAEGYSVSREKKESFPLTVTSAQKNPTAFYLCASRDRQNSNQPQHFGDGTRLSIL.

V and J are TRBV6-1 and TRBJ1-3; TRBD1 matches 9 bases. Per germline, CDR1 MNHNS and CDR2 SASEGT. CDR3 size: 17 residues. The trim removed 0 bases at V and 4 bases at J, leaving 7 bases unmatched. CDR3 residues: CASSEAPGTGPGNTIYF. The CDR3 DNA is TGTGCCAGCAGTGAAGCGCCGGGGACAGGGCCCGGAAACACCATATATTTT.

The chain joins TRBV7-2 to TRBJ1-4; 12 bases are shared with TRBD1. Germline assignment: CDR1 SGHTA and CDR2 FQGNSA. Unmatched junction bases numbered 10, after V lost 1 base and J lost 13 bases. The CDR3 contains 16 residues. CDR3 nucleotide sequence: TGTGCCAGCAGCTTAGACGGGACAGGGGGCGTGCAGGGACTGTTTTTT. Translating gives CASSLDGTGGVQGLFF.

In its sample, this clone was seen once. The rearrangement links TRBV5-6 to TRBJ2-5, with a tentative D call TRBD1 (5 bases). The CDR3 length is 14 residues. V lost 4 bases and J lost 5, with 15 bases in between. Germline CDR1 reads SGHDT; CDR2 reads YYEEEE. As DNA, the CDR3 is TGTGCCAGCAGCCAACCTCGTGGGGCGGAGACCCAGTACTTC. Protein product: CASSQPRGAETQYF. Supplemented by reference TRBV5-6 and TRBJ2-5, the full variable domain reads DAGVTQSPTHLIKTRGQQVTLRCSPKSGHDTVSWYQQALGQGPQFIFQYYEEEERQRGNFPDRFSGHQFPNYSSELNVNALLLGDSALYLCASSQPRGAETQYFGPGTRLLVL.